This TCR beta chain was found in a study of chemoradiotherapy in HPV16-positive cancers. As for the study in general: A couple of HPV16-positive patients' cells yielded candidate HPV-specific clones and common motifs.

Turning to this clone: Its target is not known.

Sequencing used immunoSEQ multiplex PCR; TCRdb keeps in-frame clones, though not all of them. The sample carries under 7,000 clones, about 79% recorded once. Findings and caveats of the study: HPV-specific T cells were functionally defined from only a couple of HPV16-positive patients. HPV-responsive T-cell expansion during chemoradiotherapy was linked to improved recurrence-free survival in HPV16-positive patients.

In germline, CDR1 is SGHNT, CDR2 YYREEE (reference sequence). CDR3 length: 14 amino acids. V lost 4 bases, J lost 2 bases, and 2 bases stayed unmatched. The sample in question was tumor tissue, obtained from a patient who underwent chemoradiotherapy. The source of this sequence is a human donor with HPV-associated anogenital cancer. The genes are TRBV5-4 and TRBJ1-5; TRBD1 matches 8 bases. CDR3 residues: CASSMDRGNQPQHF. The DNA for the CDR3 is TGTGCCAGCAGCATGGACAGGGGCAATCAGCCCCAGCATTTT.